This TCR beta chain stems from a study of Graves' ophthalmopathy and Graves' hyperthyroidism. Germline V CDR1 and CDR2: SGDLS, YYNGEE. V was clipped by 3 bases and J by 7 bases; unmatched bases: 8. The CDR3 contains 15 residues. Other autoimmune diseases, uncontrolled infections, pregnancy or lactation led to the exclusion of patients. Establishment of the diagnosis relied upon clinical symptoms, serum thyroxine, TRAb, thyroid ultrasound and orbital computed tomography. The PBMCs were taken from about 9.7 ml of fresh peripheral blood. This clonotype was counted at least ten times. As yet, its antigen is unknown. Notes on the study in general: Sensitivity of approximately 70% and specificity of nearly 75% were achieved by the model that predicted ophthalmopathy progression.

Transcripts of RNA were the source for amplifying TCR beta CDR3 regions. HTBI primers served in a first-round RT-PCR, which a second-round multiplex PCR followed. TCRdb ran MiXCR on the multiplex PCR reads and lists one entry per CDR3 protein. Of under 250,000 distinct CDR3 sequences in the sample, 20% to 25% were seen once. The V call is TRBV9, the J call TRBJ2-7; 12 bases are a match to TRBD1. Sequencing input: peripheral blood. The sequence derives from a woman in her fifties or sixties with Graves' ophthalmopathy. The DNA for the CDR3 is TGTGCCAGCAGCGCCCCGGGACAGGGGGCGTCGGAGCAGTACTTC. It encodes CASSAPGQGASEQYF.